The rows below give T cell receptor beta chains drawn from one sample of a study of T cell responses to AZD1222 COVID-19 vaccine. Method: immunoSEQ multiplex PCR; TCRdb's copy keeps in-frame clones and lacks some. The sample has tens of thousands of clones; around nine tenths are singletons. The material was peripheral blood, obtained on day 0 of AZD1222 vaccination. The source is an adult in good health. CDR3s include the opening cysteine and the closing phenylalanine or tryptophan. The D gene is left open where the match is weak. Size tells how often a clone was seen (once, few, many) or the class of an expanded clone, and some rows leave it out.

clone_size	cdr3_length	j_call	d_call	v_call	cdr3_nt	cdr3_aa
-	14	TRBJ1-6	-	TRBV4-1	TGCGCCAGCAGCCAACCCGGGACAAAAAGTCCCCTCCACTTT	CASSQPGTKSPLHF
-	14	TRBJ1-2	-	TRBV6-5	TGTGCCAGCAGTCTTTCTGGGGGAAACTATGGCTACACCTTC	CASSLSGGNYGYTF
-	15	TRBJ2-1	TRBD2	TRBV5-4	TGTGCCAGCACCGCGGGACTAGCGGGGGCAACTGAGCAGTTCTTC	CASTAGLAGATEQFF
-	14	TRBJ1-1	-	TRBV7-2	TGTGCCAGCAGCTTAGTAAAAATGAACACTGAAGCTTTCTTT	CASSLVKMNTEAFF
-	15	TRBJ2-1	-	TRBV10-3	TGTGCCATCAGTGAAGCGGGTAGGCTTTCGAATGAGCAGTTCTTC	CAISEAGRLSNEQFF
once	13	TRBJ2-7	-	TRBV11-3	TGTGCCAGCAGCTTAGTGTCTCTTTCCGAGCAGTACTTC	CASSLVSLSEQYF
-	17	TRBJ2-3	-	TRBV11-2	TGTGCCAGCAGCTTAGTTTCGGGCGCCGGGTGGGCAGATACGCAGTATTTT	CASSLVSGAGWADTQYF
-	12	TRBJ2-7	-	TRBV2	TGTGCCAGCAGGGGGTGGGACTACGAGCAGTACTTC	CASRGWDYEQYF
once	12	TRBJ2-7	TRBD1	TRBV28	TGTGCCAGCAGTTCCCAGGGGGCCGAGCAGTACTTC	CASSSQGAEQYF
-	15	TRBJ1-1	-	TRBV11-2	TGTGCCAGCAGCTTAGACAGGGGCTGGAACACTGAAGCTTTCTTT	CASSLDRGWNTEAFF
-	14	TRBJ2-3	TRBD2	TRBV6-5	TGTGCCAGTACCCAGCGGGAGTCGGCGGATACGCAGTATTTT	CASTQRESADTQYF
-	13	TRBJ1-1	TRBD1	TRBV6-4	TGTGCCAGCAGACCTGGGACAGGGACTGAAGCTTTCTTT	CASRPGTGTEAFF
-	16	TRBJ1-1	TRBD1	TRBV2	TGTGCCAGCAGTCGGACAGGGGGCGCGATGAACACTGAAGCTTTCTTT	CASSRTGGAMNTEAFF
-	14	TRBJ1-2	TRBD1	TRBV5-6	TGTGCCAGCACTAGACAGGGGAGGAACTATGGCTACACCTTC	CASTRQGRNYGYTF
-	15	TRBJ2-3	-	TRBV10-1	TGCGCCAGCAGTGAAAACAACCCTAGCACAGATACGCAGTATTTT	CASSENNPSTDTQYF
-	11	TRBJ2-5	-	TRBV20-1	TGCAGTGCCAATCACAGAGAGACCCAGTACTTC	CSANHRETQYF
-	16	TRBJ1-2	TRBD1	TRBV4-1	TGCGCCAGCAGCCGAGGACAGGGGCAGAATAACTATGGCTACACCTTC	CASSRGQGQNNYGYTF
-	18	TRBJ2-3	TRBD2	TRBV5-1	TGCGCCAGCAGCGGTACTAGCGGGGGGGCAATTGCGGCAGATACGCAGTATTTT	CASSGTSGGAIAADTQYF
few	16	TRBJ2-7	TRBD2	TRBV28	TGTGCCAGCAGTTTTTTTCGAGGGAGGGCCCTTTACGAGCAGTACTTC	CASSFFRGRALYEQYF